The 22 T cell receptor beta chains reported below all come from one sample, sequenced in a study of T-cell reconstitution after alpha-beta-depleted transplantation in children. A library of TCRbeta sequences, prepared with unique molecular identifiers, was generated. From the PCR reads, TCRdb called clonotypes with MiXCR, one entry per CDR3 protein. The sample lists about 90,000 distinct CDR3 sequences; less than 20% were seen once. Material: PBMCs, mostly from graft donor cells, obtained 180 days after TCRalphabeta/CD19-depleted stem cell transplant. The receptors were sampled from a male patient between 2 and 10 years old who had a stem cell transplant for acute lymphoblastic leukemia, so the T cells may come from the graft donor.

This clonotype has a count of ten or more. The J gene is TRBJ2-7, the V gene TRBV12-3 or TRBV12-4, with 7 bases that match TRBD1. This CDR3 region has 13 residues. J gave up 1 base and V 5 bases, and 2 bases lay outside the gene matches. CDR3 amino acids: CASSMGQSYEQYF. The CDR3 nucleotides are TGTGCCAGCAGTATGGGACAGTCCTACGAGCAGTACTTC.

For the CDR3, the DNA is TGTGCCAGCAGCCAAGATACGTGGGCCGGGGAGCTGTTTTTT. Amino acid sequence: CASSQDTWAGELFF. The chain joins TRBV14 to TRBJ2-2; no clear D. There are 14 residues in the CDR3. With 0 bases removed from V and 6 bases from J, the gap between germline ends came to 8 bases. CDR1 and CDR2 from the germline V gene are SGHDN and FVKESK.

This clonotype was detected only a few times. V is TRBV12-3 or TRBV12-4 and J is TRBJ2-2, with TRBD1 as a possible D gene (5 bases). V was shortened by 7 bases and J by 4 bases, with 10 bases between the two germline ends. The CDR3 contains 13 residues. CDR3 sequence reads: CASKAGSTGELFF. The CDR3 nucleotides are TGTGCCAGCAAAGCAGGGTCCACCGGGGAGCTGTTTTTT.

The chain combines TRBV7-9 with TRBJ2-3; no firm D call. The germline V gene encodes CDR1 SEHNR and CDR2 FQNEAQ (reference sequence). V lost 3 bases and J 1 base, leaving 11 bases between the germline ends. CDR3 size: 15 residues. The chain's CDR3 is CASSFAPSGTDTQYF. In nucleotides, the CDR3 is TGTGCCAGCAGCTTCGCCCCGAGCGGCACAGATACGCAGTATTTT. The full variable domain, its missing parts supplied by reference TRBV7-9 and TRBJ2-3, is DTGVSQNPRHKITKRGQNVTFRCDPISEHNRLYWYRQTLGQGPEFLTYFQNEAQLEKSRLLSDRFSAERPKGSFSTLEIQRTEQGDSAMYLCASSFAPSGTDTQYFGPGTRLTVL.

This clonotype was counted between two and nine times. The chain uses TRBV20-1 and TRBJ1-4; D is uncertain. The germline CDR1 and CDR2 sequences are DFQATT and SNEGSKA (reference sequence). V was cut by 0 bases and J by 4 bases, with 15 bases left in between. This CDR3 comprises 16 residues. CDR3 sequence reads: CSARDLYQLFNEKLFF. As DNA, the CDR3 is TGCAGTGCTAGAGATTTATATCAGCTCTTTAATGAAAAACTGTTTTTT.

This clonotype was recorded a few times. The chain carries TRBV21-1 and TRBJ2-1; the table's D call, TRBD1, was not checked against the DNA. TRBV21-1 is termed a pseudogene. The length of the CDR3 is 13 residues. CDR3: CASSKVDRAEQFF. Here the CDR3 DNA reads TGTGCCAGCAGCAAAGTGGACAGGGCTGAGCAGTTCTTC.

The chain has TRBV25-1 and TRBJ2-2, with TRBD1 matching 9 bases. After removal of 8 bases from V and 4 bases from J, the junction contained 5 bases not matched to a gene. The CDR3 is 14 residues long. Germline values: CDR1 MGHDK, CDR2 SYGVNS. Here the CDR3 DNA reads TGTGCCAGCCGCGTGGACAGGGGCACCGGGGAGCTGTTTTTT. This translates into CASRVDRGTGELFF.

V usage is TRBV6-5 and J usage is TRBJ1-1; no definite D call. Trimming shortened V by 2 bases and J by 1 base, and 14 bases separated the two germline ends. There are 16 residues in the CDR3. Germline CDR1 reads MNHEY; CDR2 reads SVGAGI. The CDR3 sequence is CASSYPRGGGNTEAFF. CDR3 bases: TGTGCCAGCAGTTACCCCCGTGGAGGAGGGAACACTGAAGCTTTCTTT.

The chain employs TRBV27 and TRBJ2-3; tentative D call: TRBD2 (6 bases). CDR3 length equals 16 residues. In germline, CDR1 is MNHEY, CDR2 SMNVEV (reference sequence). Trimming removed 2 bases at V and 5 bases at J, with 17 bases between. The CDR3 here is CASSLPGRVGGDTQYF. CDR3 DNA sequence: TGTGCCAGCAGTTTACCCGGACGAGTGGGGGGAGATACGCAGTATTTT.

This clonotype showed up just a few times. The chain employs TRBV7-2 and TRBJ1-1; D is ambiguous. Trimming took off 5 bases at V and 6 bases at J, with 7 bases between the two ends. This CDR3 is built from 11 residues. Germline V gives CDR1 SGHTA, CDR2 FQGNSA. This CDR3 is CASSPVSEAFF. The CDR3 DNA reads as TGTGCCAGCAGCCCCGTCTCTGAAGCTTTCTTT.

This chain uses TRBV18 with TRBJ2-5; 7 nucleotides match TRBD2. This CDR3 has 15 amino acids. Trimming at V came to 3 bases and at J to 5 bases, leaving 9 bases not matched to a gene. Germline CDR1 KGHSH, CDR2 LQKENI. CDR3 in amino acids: CASSPGTTFSETQYF. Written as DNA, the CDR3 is TGTGCCAGCTCACCGGGGACTACCTTCTCTGAGACCCAGTACTTC. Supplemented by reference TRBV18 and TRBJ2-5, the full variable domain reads NAGVMQNPRHLVRRRGQEARLRCSPMKGHSHVYWYRQLPEEGLKFMVYLQKENIIDESGMPKERFSAEFPKEGPSILRIQQVVRGDSAAYFCASSPGTTFSETQYFGPGTRLLVL.

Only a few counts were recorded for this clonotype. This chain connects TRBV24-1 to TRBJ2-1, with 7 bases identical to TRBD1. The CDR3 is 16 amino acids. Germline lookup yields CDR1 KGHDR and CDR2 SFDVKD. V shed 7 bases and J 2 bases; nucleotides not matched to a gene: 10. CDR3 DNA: TGTGCCACCAGCAAACAAAGTGACAGGGCCTACAATGAGCAGTTCTTC. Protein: CATSKQSDRAYNEQFF.

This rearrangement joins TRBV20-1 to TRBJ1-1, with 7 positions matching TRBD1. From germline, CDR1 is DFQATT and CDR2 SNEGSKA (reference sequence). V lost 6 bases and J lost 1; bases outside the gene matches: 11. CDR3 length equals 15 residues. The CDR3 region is CSASETGSPNTEAFF. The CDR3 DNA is TGCAGTGCCAGTGAGACAGGGTCCCCGAACACTGAAGCTTTCTTT.

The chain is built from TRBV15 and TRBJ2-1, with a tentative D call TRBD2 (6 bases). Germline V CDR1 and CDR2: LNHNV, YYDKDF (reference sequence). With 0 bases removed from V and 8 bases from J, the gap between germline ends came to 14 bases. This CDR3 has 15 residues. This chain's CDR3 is CATSRDTPLADEQFF. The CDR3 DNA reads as TGTGCCACCAGCAGAGATACGCCACTAGCCGATGAGCAGTTCTTC.

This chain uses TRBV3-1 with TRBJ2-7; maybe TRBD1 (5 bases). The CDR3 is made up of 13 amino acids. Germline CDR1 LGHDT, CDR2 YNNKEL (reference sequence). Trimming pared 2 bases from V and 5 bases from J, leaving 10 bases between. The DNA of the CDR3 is TGTGCCAGCAGCCAACAGGGTTTGGACGAGCAGTACTTC. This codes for CASSQQGLDEQYF.

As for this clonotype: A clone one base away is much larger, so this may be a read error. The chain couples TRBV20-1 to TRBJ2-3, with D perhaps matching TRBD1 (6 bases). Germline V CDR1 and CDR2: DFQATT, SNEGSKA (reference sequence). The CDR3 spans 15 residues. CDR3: CCASRTGLSTDTQYF. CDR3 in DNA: TGCTGTGCTAGCCGAACAGGGCTGAGCACAGATACGCAGTATTTT.

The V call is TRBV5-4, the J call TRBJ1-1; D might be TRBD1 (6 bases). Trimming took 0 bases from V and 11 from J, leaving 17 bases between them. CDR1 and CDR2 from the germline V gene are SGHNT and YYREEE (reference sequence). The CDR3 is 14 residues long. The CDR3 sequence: CASSLGGYAGGAFF. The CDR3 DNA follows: TGTGCCAGCAGCTTGGGGGGATACGCCGGGGGCGCTTTCTTT. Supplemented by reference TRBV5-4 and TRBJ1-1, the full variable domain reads ETGVTQSPTHLIKTRGQQVTLRCSSQSGHNTVSWYQQALGQGPQFIFQYYREEENGRGNFPPRFSGLQFPNYSSELNVNALELDDSALYLCASSLGGYAGGAFFGQGTRLTVV.

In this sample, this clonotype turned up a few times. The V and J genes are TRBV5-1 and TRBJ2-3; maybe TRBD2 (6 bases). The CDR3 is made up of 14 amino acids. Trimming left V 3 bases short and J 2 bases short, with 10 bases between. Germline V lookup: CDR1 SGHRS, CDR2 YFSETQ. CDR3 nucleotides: TGCGCCAGCAGCTCCGGGACTGCCACAGATACGCAGTATTTT. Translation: CASSSGTATDTQYF.

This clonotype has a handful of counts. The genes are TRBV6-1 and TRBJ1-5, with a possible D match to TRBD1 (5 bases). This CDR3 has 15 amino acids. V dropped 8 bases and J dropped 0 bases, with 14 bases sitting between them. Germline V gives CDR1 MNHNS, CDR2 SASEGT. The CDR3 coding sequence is TGTGCCAGCCGGCAGGGAGCTTTTAGCAATCAGCCCCAGCATTTT. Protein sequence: CASRQGAFSNQPQHF.

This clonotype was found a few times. For the CDR3, the DNA is TGTGCCACCAGCAGAGAAGGTGGGCTGGGCAGTGTGTCCTACAATGAGCAGTTCTTC. Its protein is CATSREGGLGSVSYNEQFF. V is TRBV15 and J is TRBJ2-1; D remains ambiguous. The germline CDR1 and CDR2 sequences are LNHNV and YYDKDF (reference sequence). The CDR3 sequence is 19 residues long. The V and J ends lost 0 bases and 1 base respectively, with 19 bases between them.

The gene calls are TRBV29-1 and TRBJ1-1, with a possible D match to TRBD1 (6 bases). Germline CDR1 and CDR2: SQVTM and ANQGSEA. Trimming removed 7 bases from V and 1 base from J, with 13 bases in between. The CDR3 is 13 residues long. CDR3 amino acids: CSGSRTANTEAFF. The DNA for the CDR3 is TGCAGCGGCTCAAGGACAGCGAACACTGAAGCTTTCTTT.

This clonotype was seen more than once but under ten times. In nucleotides, the CDR3 is TGCGCCAGCAGCCCTTGGAGCAGAGCCAACAATGAGCAGTTCTTC. Translated: CASSPWSRANNEQFF. The gene calls are TRBV4-3 and TRBJ2-1, with unresolved D. This CDR3 comprises 15 residues. Per the germline V gene, CDR1 is LGHNA and CDR2 is YSLEER. The V end lost 4 bases, the J end lost 5 bases, and 15 bases lay between the germline ends.